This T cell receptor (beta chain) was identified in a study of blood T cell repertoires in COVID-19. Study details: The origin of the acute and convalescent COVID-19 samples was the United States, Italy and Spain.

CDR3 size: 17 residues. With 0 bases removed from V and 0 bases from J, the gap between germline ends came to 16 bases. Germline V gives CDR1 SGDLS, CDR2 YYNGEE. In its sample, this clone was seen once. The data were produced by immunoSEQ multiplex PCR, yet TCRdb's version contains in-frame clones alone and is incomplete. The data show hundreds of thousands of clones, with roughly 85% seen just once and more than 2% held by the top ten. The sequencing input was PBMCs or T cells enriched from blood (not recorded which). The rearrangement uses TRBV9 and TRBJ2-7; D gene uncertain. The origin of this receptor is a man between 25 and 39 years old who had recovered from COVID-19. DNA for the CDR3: TGTGCCAGCAGCGTAGGAAGCAAAACTACGACCTCCTACGAGCAGTACTTC. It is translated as CASSVGSKTTTSYEQYF.